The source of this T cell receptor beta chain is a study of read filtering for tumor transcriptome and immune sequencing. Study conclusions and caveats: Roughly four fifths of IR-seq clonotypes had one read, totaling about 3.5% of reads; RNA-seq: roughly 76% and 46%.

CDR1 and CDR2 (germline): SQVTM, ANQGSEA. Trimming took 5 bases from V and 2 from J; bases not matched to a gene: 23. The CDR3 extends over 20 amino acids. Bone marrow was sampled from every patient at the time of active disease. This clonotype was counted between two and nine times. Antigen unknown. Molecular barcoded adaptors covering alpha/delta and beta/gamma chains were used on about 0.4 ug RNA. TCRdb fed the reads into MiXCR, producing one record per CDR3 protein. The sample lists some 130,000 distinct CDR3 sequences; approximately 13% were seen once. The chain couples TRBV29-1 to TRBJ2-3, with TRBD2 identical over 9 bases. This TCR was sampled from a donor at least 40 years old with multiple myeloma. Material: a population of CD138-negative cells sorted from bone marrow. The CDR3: CSVFFVGLKASGTNTDTQYF. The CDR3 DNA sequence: TGCAGCGTTTTCTTCGTGGGTTTGAAGGCTAGCGGGACTAACACAGATACGCAGTATTTT.